One and the same sample provided the 5 T cell receptor beta chains below, sequenced in a study of blood T cells in healthy people across ages. For the second PCR, which ran for roughly 6 to 12 cycles, a sample-barcoded 5' primer and a J-beta primer mix were used. TCRdb reanalysed the 5' RACE reads using MiXCR and keeps one entry per CDR3 protein. The repertoire has more than 700,000 distinct CDR3 sequences, more than 35% of them found once; the top ten carry around 18%. Sequenced: blood. The source of these receptors is a man of 80 years or more in good health.

This clonotype came up a few times. The rearrangement joins TRBV21-1 to TRBJ2-7; the table's D call of TRBD1 was not tested on the DNA. TRBV21-1 is given as a pseudogene. The CDR3 runs to 15 residues. The CDR3 DNA reads as TGTGCCAGCAGCCGACCGGGAGCTTACTCCTACGAGCAGTACTTC. Protein sequence: CASSRPGAYSYEQYF.

This clonotype was picked up a small number of times. The chain uses TRBV4-3 and TRBJ2-7; D perhaps matches TRBD2 (6 bases). This CDR3 is 16 amino acids long. Per the germline V gene, CDR1 is LGHNA and CDR2 is YSLEER. V was shortened by 1 base and J by 10 bases, with 23 bases between the two germline ends. The CDR3 is CASSQGLGLAGGPQYF. The CDR3 region has the DNA TGCGCCAGCAGCCAAGGGTTAGGCCTAGCCGGGGGTCCCCAGTACTTC.

This clonotype was detected ten times or more. The rearrangement links TRBV18 to TRBJ2-1; D ambiguous. Germline V gene lookup returns CDR1 KGHSH and CDR2 LQKENI. The CDR3 consists of 13 residues. Trimming took 3 bases from V and 6 from J, leaving 9 bases between them. In DNA form, the CDR3 reads TGTGCCAGCTCACCTAGGAGTGGCAATGAGCAGTTCTTC. It is translated as CASSPRSGNEQFF.

There are many counts of this clonotype. The chain is built from TRBV13 and TRBJ1-1; 7 nucleotides line up with TRBD1. With V trimmed by 5 bases and J by 6 bases, 6 bases remained unmatched. The CDR3 consists of 13 residues. In germline, CDR1 is PRHDT, CDR2 FYEKMQ (reference sequence). CDR3 protein: CASSIRDRAEAFF. CDR3 nucleotide sequence: TGTGCCAGCAGCATCCGGGACAGAGCTGAAGCTTTCTTT. Filled out from reference TRBV13 and TRBJ1-1, the complete variable domain reads AAGVIQSPRHLIKEKRETATLKCYPIPRHDTVYWYQQGPGQDPQFLISFYEKMQSDKGSIPDRFSAQQFSDYHSELNMSSLELGDSALYFCASSIRDRAEAFFGQGTRLTVV.

This clonotype was counted a single time. The CDR3 region is CASSPIGQGAQETQYF. DNA of the CDR3: TGCGCCAGCAGCCCGATCGGGCAGGGAGCCCAAGAGACCCAGTACTTC. The gene calls are TRBV5-1 and TRBJ2-5, with D perhaps TRBD1 or TRBD2 (5 bases each). The germline V and J ends were trimmed by 4 bases and 1 base, with 17 bases remaining between them. Germline V gene sequence: CDR1 SGHRS, CDR2 YFSETQ. This CDR3 has 16 amino acids.